This T cell receptor beta chain was identified in a study of blood T cell repertoires in COVID-19. Study-level background: The United States, Italy and Spain provided the acute and convalescent COVID-19 samples. T cells, B-cell-depleted T cells, or PBMCs supplied cDNA or gDNA.

The CDR3 spans 16 residues. The ends lost 3 bases at V and 4 bases at J; junction bases unmatched: 9. Germline V gene lookup returns CDR1 SNHLY and CDR2 FYNNEI. TCRdb's copy holds only in-frame clones and misses some; the assay was immunoSEQ multiplex PCR. The data show hundreds of thousands of clones, approximately 90% seen once. The receptor's source is a man aged 40-55 years with acute or convalescent COVID-19. Sequences were obtained from peripheral blood. This sequence joins TRBV2 and TRBJ1-3, with 7 bases aligning to TRBD1. The CDR3 nucleotides read TGTGCCAGCAGTGAGGTAGTCTGGACAGGAGGAAACACCATATATTTT. Encoded protein: CASSEVVWTGGNTIYF.